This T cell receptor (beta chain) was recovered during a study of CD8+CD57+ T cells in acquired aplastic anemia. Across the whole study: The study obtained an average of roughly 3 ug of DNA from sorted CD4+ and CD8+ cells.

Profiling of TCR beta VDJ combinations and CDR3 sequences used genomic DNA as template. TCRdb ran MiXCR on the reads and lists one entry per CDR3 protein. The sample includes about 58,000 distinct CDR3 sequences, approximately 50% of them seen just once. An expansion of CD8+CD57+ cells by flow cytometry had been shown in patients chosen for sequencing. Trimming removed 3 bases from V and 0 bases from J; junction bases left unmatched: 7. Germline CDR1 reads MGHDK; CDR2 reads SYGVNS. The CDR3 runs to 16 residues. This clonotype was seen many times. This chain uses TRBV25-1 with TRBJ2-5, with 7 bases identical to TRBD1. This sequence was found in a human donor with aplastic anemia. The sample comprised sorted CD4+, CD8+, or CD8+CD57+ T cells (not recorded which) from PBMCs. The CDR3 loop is CASSEATGDNQETQYF. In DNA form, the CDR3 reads TGTGCCAGCAGTGAGGCTACAGGGGACAACCAAGAGACCCAGTACTTC.